This T cell receptor beta chain stems from a study of cytomegalovirus exposure and HLA in healthy donors. The germline V gene encodes CDR1 MNHNY and CDR2 SVGAGI (reference sequence). Trimming removed 10 bases from V and 9 bases from J, with 22 bases in between. This CDR3 has 14 residues. Researchers ran the PCR with 60 Vbeta and 13 Jbeta primers. The method was immunoSEQ multiplex PCR; TCRdb's version includes in-frame clones alone and lacks a portion of them. The data show about 210,000 clones, over 80% seen once. The sequencing sample was made of PBMCs. The receptor's source is a woman between 50 and 59 years old in good health and CMV-seropositive. The J gene is TRBJ2-4, the V gene TRBV6-6; D might be TRBD2 (6 bases). CDR3 coding DNA: TGTGCCATCGGAGCGGGCCTCGGGGTGTCCATTCAGTACTTC. As protein: CAIGAGLGVSIQYF.